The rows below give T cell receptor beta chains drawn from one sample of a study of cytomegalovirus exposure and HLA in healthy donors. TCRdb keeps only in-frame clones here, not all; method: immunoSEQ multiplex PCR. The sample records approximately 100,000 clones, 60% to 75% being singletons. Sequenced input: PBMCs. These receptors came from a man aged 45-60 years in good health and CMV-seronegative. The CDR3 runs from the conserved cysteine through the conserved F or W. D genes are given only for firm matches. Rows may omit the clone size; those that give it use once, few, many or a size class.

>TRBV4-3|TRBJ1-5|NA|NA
CASSQDWGAGNQPQHF
TGCGCCAGCAGCCAAGACTGGGGCGCGGGCAATCAGCCCCAGCATTTT
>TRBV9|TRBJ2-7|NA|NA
CASSVATGTNYEQYF
TGTGCCAGCAGCGTAGCTACAGGGACTAACTACGAGCAGTACTTC
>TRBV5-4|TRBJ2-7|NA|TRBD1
CASSLDRGTVEQYF
TGTGCCAGCAGCTTGGACAGGGGGACGGTCGAGCAGTACTTC
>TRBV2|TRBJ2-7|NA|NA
CASNSAGPSYEQYF
TGTGCCAGCAATTCAGCGGGCCCCTCCTACGAGCAGTACTTC
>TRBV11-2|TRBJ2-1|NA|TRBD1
CASSSDRRASDEQFF
TGTGCCAGCAGCTCGGACAGGCGAGCTTCGGATGAGCAGTTCTTC
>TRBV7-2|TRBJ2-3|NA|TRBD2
CASSLDGGRGDTQYF
TGTGCCAGCAGCTTAGACGGGGGGAGGGGAGATACGCAGTATTTT
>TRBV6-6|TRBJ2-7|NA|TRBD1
CASSYLGQGTEQYF
TGTGCCAGCAGTTACCTGGGACAGGGTACCGAGCAGTACTTC
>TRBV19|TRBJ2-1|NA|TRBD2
CASRSSGTSGSSEQFF
TGTGCCAGTAGATCTTCCGGGACTAGCGGGAGTAGTGAGCAGTTCTTC
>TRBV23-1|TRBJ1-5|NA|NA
CASSQFDVDLRGNQPQHF
TGCGCCAGCAGTCAATTCGACGTGGACCTCAGGGGCAATCAGCCCCAGCATTTT
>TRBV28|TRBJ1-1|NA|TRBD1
CASSSQTGLAEAFF
TGTGCCAGCAGTTCCCAGACAGGGTTGGCTGAAGCTTTCTTT
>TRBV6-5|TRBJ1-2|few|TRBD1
CASRPLQRQGGYTF
TGTGCCAGCAGACCCCTCCAAAGACAGGGCGGCTACACCTTC
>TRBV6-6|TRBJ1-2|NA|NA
CASSRREGTTPGGYTF
TGTGCCAGCAGTCGGCGGGAGGGGACTACTCCAGGTGGCTACACCTTC
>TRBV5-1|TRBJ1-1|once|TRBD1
CASSNGQGRTEAFF
TGCGCCAGCAGCAACGGACAGGGGAGGACTGAAGCTTTCTTT
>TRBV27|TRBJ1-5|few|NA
CASSLGGNNQPQHF
TGTGCCAGCAGTTTAGGAGGGAACAATCAGCCCCAGCATTTT
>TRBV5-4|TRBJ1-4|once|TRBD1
CASSPGTGAIANEKLFF
TGTGCCAGCAGCCCCGGGACAGGGGCTATCGCTAATGAAAAACTGTTTTTT
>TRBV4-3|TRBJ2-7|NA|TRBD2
CASSQSTSGRNEQYF
TGCGCCAGCAGCCAAAGCACTAGCGGGAGGAACGAGCAGTACTTC
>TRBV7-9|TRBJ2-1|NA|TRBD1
CASSLNSAGTASDEQFF
TGTGCCAGCAGCTTAAATAGCGCCGGGACAGCATCGGATGAGCAGTTCTTC
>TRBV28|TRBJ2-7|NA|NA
CAVAGSLYEQYF
TGTGCCGTGGCGGGGTCACTCTACGAGCAGTACTTC
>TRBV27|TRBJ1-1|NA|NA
CASSPGLHTEAFF
TGTGCCAGCAGCCCGGGACTACACACTGAAGCTTTCTTT
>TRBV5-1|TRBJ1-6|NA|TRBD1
CASSVRQGRSPLHF
TGCGCCAGCAGTGTGAGACAGGGAAGATCACCCCTCCACTTT
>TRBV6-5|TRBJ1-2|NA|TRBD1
CASSYDRGRNYGYTF
TGTGCCAGCAGTTACGACAGGGGGCGGAACTATGGCTACACCTTC
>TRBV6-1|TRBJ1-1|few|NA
CASNPTGNTEAFF
TGTGCCAGCAACCCGACAGGGAACACTGAAGCTTTCTTT
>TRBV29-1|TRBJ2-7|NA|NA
CSVEQSYEQYF
TGCAGCGTTGAACAGTCCTACGAGCAGTACTTC
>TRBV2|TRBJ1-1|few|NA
CASSAMNTEAFF
TGTGCCAGCAGTGCTATGAACACTGAAGCTTTCTTT
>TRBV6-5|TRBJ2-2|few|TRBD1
CASATGTADTGELFF
TGTGCCAGCGCAACAGGGACAGCGGACACCGGGGAGCTGTTTTTT
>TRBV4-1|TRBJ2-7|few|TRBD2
CASSQGRGGYEQYF
TGCGCCAGCAGCCAAGGGCGGGGGGGCTACGAGCAGTACTTC
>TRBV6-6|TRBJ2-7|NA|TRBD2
CASSSPAGGFPEQYF
TGTGCCAGCAGTTCCCCCGCGGGAGGTTTTCCCGAGCAGTACTTC